One and the same sample provided the 15 T cell receptor beta chains below, sequenced in a study of T cells in women clearing cervical HPV infection. TCRdb's table, derived via immunoSEQ multiplex PCR, lists solely in-frame clones and lacks some. This sample's clone table lists more than 40,000 clones. The sequenced sample was blood buffy coat. The source is a woman between 18 and 75 years old with a cervical HPV16 infection that either progressed to CIN3+ or cleared (not recorded which).

With regard to this clone: Read coverage stops 3 residues before the CDR3 terminus; the germline J gene supplies the remainder. The gene calls are TRBV5-3 and TRBJ1-4; TRBD1 aligns across 7 bases. TRBV5-3 is given ORF status, its function remaining uncertain. V shed 0 bases, J shed 3 bases, and the junction held 8 bases outside the gene matches. The CDR3 covers 17 residues. Incomplete CDR3 DNA: TGTGCCAGAAGCTTGGGAAGGGGGCACGCGGCTAATGAAAAA. It specifies CARSLGRGHAANEK. The complete CDR3 reads CARSLGRGHAANEKLFF.

The CDR3 loop reads CASNPPGSSTDTQYF. CDR3 DNA (partial): TGTGCCAGCAACCCCCCAGGGTCTAGCACAGATACG. The rearrangement links TRBV28 to TRBJ2-3; D is perhaps TRBD1 (5 bases). Read data end 3 residues before the CDR3 end; the end is taken from the germline J gene. The CDR3 has 15 residues. V dropped 7 bases and J dropped 0 bases, with 14 bases sitting between them. Germline V gives CDR1 MDHEN, CDR2 SYDVKM. The full variable domain, completed using reference TRBV28 and TRBJ2-3, is DVKVTQSSRYLVKRTGEKVFLECVQDMDHENMFWYRQDPGLGLRLIYFSYDVKMKEKGDIPEGYSVSREKKERFSLILESASTNQTSMYLCASNPPGSSTDTQYFGPGTRLTVL.

Concerning this clone: Read data end 3 residues before the CDR3 end; the end is taken from the germline J gene. The rearrangement joins TRBV20-1 to TRBJ2-7, with TRBD2 identical over 14 bases. Germline V gives CDR1 DFQATT, CDR2 SNEGSKA (reference sequence). The CDR3 spans 14 residues. V lost 6 bases and J lost 4; bases outside the gene matches: 5. CDR3 loop: CSALGLAGAYEQYF. The sequenced part of the CDR3 DNA is TGCAGTGCCCTGGGACTAGCGGGAGCGTACGAG.

The CDR3 DNA, read in part, is TGCAGTGCTAGCGGACTAGCGGGTTCAGCGGCAGATACG. It translates to CSASGLAGSAADT. The whole CDR3 sequence is CSASGLAGSAADTQYF. The chain combines TRBV20-1 with TRBJ2-3, with 11 bases aligning to TRBD2. The CDR3 end lies 3 residues beyond the end of the read and is filled in from the germline J gene. Per the germline V gene, CDR1 is DFQATT and CDR2 is SNEGSKA (reference sequence). The CDR3 sequence is 16 residues long. J was trimmed by 4 bases and V by 3 bases; bases with no gene match: 9.

As for this clone: The sequenced fragment ends 3 residues before the CDR3 boundary, so the rest is inferred from the germline J gene. J is TRBJ2-7 and V is TRBV5-1; 11 bases are a match to TRBD2. This CDR3 has 13 residues. From germline, CDR1 is SGHRS and CDR2 YFSETQ. J gave up 6 bases and V 7 bases, and 6 bases lay outside the gene matches. The CDR3 region is CASALAGAIEQYF. The sequenced CDR3 bases are TGCGCCAGCGCACTAGCGGGAGCTATCGAG.

With respect to this clone: The read comes to an end 3 residues before the CDR3 does, leaving the germline J gene to fill in the end. The J gene is TRBJ2-5, the V gene TRBV29-1; maybe TRBD2 (6 bases). Trimming removed 5 bases at V and 0 bases at J, with 22 bases between. The CDR3 covers 17 residues. CDR1 is SQVTM, CDR2 ANQGSEA, per germline. The CDR3 bases that were read are TGCAGCGTTCAGCCAGGGATGTGGGGAGGTCACCAAGAGACC. As protein: CSVQPGMWGGHQET. The entire CDR3 is CSVQPGMWGGHQETQYF.

Of note for this clone: The sequenced fragment ends 3 residues before the CDR3 boundary, so the rest is inferred from the germline J gene. This chain uses TRBV20-1 with TRBJ1-5; no firm D call. The CDR3 has 14 residues. The germline V gene encodes CDR1 DFQATT and CDR2 SNEGSKA (reference sequence). The V end was cut by 6 bases, the J end by 2 bases, with 14 bases between. CDR3 DNA (partial): TGCAGTGCGACTCGATTTGGTGGCAATCAGCCC. It translates to CSATRFGGNQP. The full CDR3 is CSATRFGGNQPQHF.

Points on this clone: The CDR3 end lies 3 residues beyond the end of the read and is filled in from the germline J gene. The rearrangement links TRBV7-2 to TRBJ1-6; D gene ambiguous. Germline CDR1 is SGHTA and CDR2 is FQGNSA. This CDR3 is built from 15 residues. The V end lost 1 base, the J end lost 6 bases, and 10 bases lay between the germline ends. CDR3 sequence reads: CASSLGGGVNSPLHF. The sequenced CDR3 bases are TGTGCCAGCAGCTTAGGCGGAGGCGTTAATTCACCC.

Comment on this clone: Coverage ceases 3 residues before the CDR3 finishes, and the germline J gene fills in the end. The chain is built from TRBV14 and TRBJ1-5; TRBD1 is a possible D gene (6 bases). This CDR3 is 14 amino acids long. Germline CDR1 SGHDN, CDR2 FVKESK. Trimming took off 5 bases at V and 7 bases at J, with 15 bases between the two ends. The chain's CDR3 is CASSAQGSGQPQHF. The part of the CDR3 DNA that was read is TGTGCCAGCAGCGCACAGGGTTCTGGCCAGCCC.

For this clone: The sequence runs out 3 residues before the end of the CDR3; the remainder is reconstructed from the germline J gene. The gene calls are TRBV7-6 and TRBJ2-3; TRBD1 aligns across 11 bases. The germline V gene has CDR1 SGHVS and CDR2 FNYEAQ. The CDR3 runs 14 residues. This CDR3 reads CASSPGTGGSAQYF. The CDR3 DNA, read in part, is TGTGCCAGCAGCCCAGGGACAGGGGGTTCGGCG. The whole variable domain, remainder taken from reference TRBV7-6 and TRBJ2-3, is GAGVSQSPRYKVTKRGQDVALRCDPISGHVSLYWYRQALGQGPEFLTYFNYEAQQDKSGLPNDRFSAERPEGSISTLTIQRTEQRDSAMYRCASSPGTGGSAQYFGPGTRLTVL.

On this clone itself: The read terminates 3 residues before the CDR3 end, so the remaining end is supplied by the germline J gene. The V gene is TRBV5-1, the J gene TRBJ2-2, with 8 bases matching TRBD1. With 0 bases clipped from V and 3 bases from J, the junction kept 10 bases outside the gene matches. Germline V gene data show CDR1 as SGHRS and CDR2 as YFSETQ. The CDR3 is made up of 18 amino acids. This CDR3 is CASSLVPGGAGDTGELFF. CDR3 DNA (partial): TGCGCCAGCAGCTTGGTTCCAGGGGGCGCAGGGGACACCGGGGAG.

Note on this clone: The CDR3 end falls 3 residues outside the read, so it is completed with the germline J gene. The chain combines TRBV19 with TRBJ2-3, with 10 bases fitting TRBD1. The CDR3 length is 15 residues. Trimming took 6 bases from V and 8 from J; bases not matched to a gene: 11. Germline assignment: CDR1 LNHDA and CDR2 SQIVND (reference sequence). The CDR3 spells CASSTGTGAPFTQYF. The DNA read from the CDR3 is TGTGCCAGTAGCACCGGGACAGGGGCTCCCTTTACG.

Note on this clone: The read stops 3 residues short of the end of the CDR3; the missing end is completed from the germline J gene. The chain combines TRBV2 with TRBJ2-1; TRBD1 agrees at 12 bases. Unmatched junction bases numbered 5, after V lost 5 bases and J lost 6 bases. The CDR3 length is 15 residues. Germline-derived CDR1 and CDR2 are SNHLY and FYNNEI. Incomplete CDR3 DNA: TGTGCCAGCAGTTCGGGACAGGGGGCGGCCAATGAG. Residues: CASSSGQGAANE. In full, the CDR3 is CASSSGQGAANEQFF.

As for this clone: The read comes to an end 3 residues before the CDR3 does, leaving the germline J gene to fill in the end. The chain combines TRBV19 with TRBJ1-2, with D possibly being TRBD1 (5 bases). Germline V gives CDR1 LNHDA, CDR2 SQIVND (reference sequence). V was pared by 5 bases and J by 5 bases, with 18 bases between. The CDR3 has 15 amino acids. The CDR3 loop reads CASSERGAAQYGYTF. The part of the CDR3 DNA that was read is TGTGCCAGTAGTGAACGTGGGGCGGCCCAATATGGC.

About this clone itself: The CDR3 end falls 3 residues outside the read, so it is completed with the germline J gene. This sequence joins TRBV20-1 and TRBJ2-7, with 9 bases that match TRBD2. The CDR3 totals 14 residues. Germline CDR1 DFQATT, CDR2 SNEGSKA (reference sequence). Trimming removed 3 bases from V and 0 bases from J; junction bases left unmatched: 3. The CDR3 is CSASGSGSSYEQYF. The sequenced CDR3 bases are TGCAGTGCTAGTGGTAGCGGGAGCTCCTACGAG.